The 19 T cell receptor beta chains in this list originate from one sample, sequenced in a study of T-cell reconstitution after alpha-beta-depleted transplantation in children. Molecular barcoding with unique molecular identifiers was used for the TCRbeta library. TCRdb re-analysed the PCR reads in MiXCR, keeping a single row per CDR3 protein. The sample has approximately 85,000 distinct CDR3 sequences; over 12% are singletons. Here the sequenced sample was PBMCs, mostly from graft donor cells, taken 180 days after TCRalphabeta/CD19-depleted stem cell transplant. The source is a male patient between 2 and 15 years old who had a stem cell transplant for acute lymphoblastic leukemia, so the T cells may come from the graft donor.

V gene TRBV18 combines with J gene TRBJ2-4; no clear D. The CDR3 is made up of 15 amino acids. Between the trimmed V and J ends, which lost 3 bases and 1 base, there was a span of 10 bases. Germline CDR1 and CDR2: KGHSH and LQKENI. CDR3 sequence: CASSPGEVAKNIQYF. The CDR3 DNA sequence: TGTGCCAGCTCACCTGGGGAAGTGGCCAAAAACATTCAGTACTTC.

This clonotype was seen a few times. This chain uses TRBV20-1 with TRBJ2-3; 7 bases fit TRBD2. CDR1 and CDR2 (germline): DFQATT, SNEGSKA (reference sequence). The CDR3 runs 13 residues. CDR3 loop: CSEQRGRADTQYF. The CDR3 DNA is TGCAGCGAACAGCGGGGAAGGGCAGATACGCAGTATTTT.

This clonotype has ten or more counts. The chain joins TRBV7-2 to TRBJ2-7, with D tentatively TRBD1 or TRBD2 (5 bases each). Germline V gene sequence: CDR1 SGHTA, CDR2 FQGNSA. CDR3 length equals 15 residues. The V gene lost 1 base and the J gene lost 0 bases, with 10 bases spanning the gap. CDR3 nucleotide sequence: TGTGCCAGCAGCTTAGTGGCAGGGAGCTCCTACGAGCAGTACTTC. It codes for CASSLVAGSSYEQYF. Based on the CDR3 plus reference TRBV7-2 and TRBJ2-7, the full variable domain is GAGVSQSPSNKVTEKGKDVELRCDPISGHTALYWYRQSLGQGLEFLIYFQGNSAPDKSGLPSDRFSAERTGGSVSTLTIQRTQQEDSAVYLCASSLVAGSSYEQYFGPGTRLTVT.

The J gene is TRBJ1-6, the V gene TRBV12-3 or TRBV12-4, with TRBD1 as a possible D gene (5 bases). The CDR3 runs to 16 residues. Trimming took off 1 base at V and 8 bases at J, with 15 bases between the two ends. The CDR3 region has the DNA TGTGCCAGCAGTTTAGGGGCGAAGGGGAGGGATTCACCCCTCCACTTT. It translates to CASSLGAKGRDSPLHF.

The sample holds a few counts of this clonotype. This rearrangement joins TRBV7-9 to TRBJ2-5; 8 nucleotides align to TRBD1. This CDR3 region has 15 residues. The J segment lost 7 bases and the V segment lost 5 bases, leaving 12 bases of the junction unmatched. Germline V gene data show CDR1 as SEHNR and CDR2 as FQNEAQ (reference sequence). CDR3 loop: CASSPGTGAGGTQYF. The CDR3 DNA is TGTGCCAGCAGCCCCGGGACAGGTGCGGGTGGGACCCAGTACTTC.

The chain uses TRBV20-1 and TRBJ2-2; 7 nucleotides align to TRBD2. The CDR3 runs 11 residues. Per germline, CDR1 DFQATT and CDR2 SNEGSKA (reference sequence). V lost 6 bases, J lost 7 bases, and 2 bases stayed unmatched. The CDR3: CSAGRGGELFF. DNA of the CDR3: TGCAGTGCAGGGAGGGGCGGGGAGCTGTTTTTT.

The sample holds a few counts of this clonotype. This sequence joins TRBV6-2 or TRBV6-3 and TRBJ2-1, with D possibly being TRBD2 (5 bases). V lost 2 bases, J lost 7 bases, and 18 bases lay in between. Germline V gives CDR1 MNHEY, CDR2 SVGEGT. This CDR3 is 16 amino acids long. The chain's CDR3 is CASSYESAWTGNEQFF. CDR3 DNA: TGTGCCAGCAGTTACGAGTCGGCCTGGACGGGGAATGAGCAGTTCTTC.

This chain joins TRBV20-1 and TRBJ1-5; D unresolved. V dropped 3 bases and J dropped 4 bases, with 10 bases sitting between them. The CDR3 runs 13 residues. Germline values: CDR1 DFQATT, CDR2 SNEGSKA (reference sequence). CDR3: CSASGSANQPQHF. CDR3 in DNA: TGCAGTGCTAGTGGGTCTGCAAATCAGCCCCAGCATTTT.

This clonotype was counted a few times. The chain links TRBV9 to TRBJ2-7; D perhaps matches TRBD2 (6 bases). CDR1 and CDR2 from the germline V gene are SGDLS and YYNGEE. The CDR3 totals 14 residues. V lost 4 bases, J lost 6 bases, and 17 bases lay in between. DNA of the CDR3: TGTGCCAGCAGCACTACTCGGGACTTTAGCGAGCAGTACTTC. Amino acids: CASSTTRDFSEQYF. The full variable domain, with the rest looked up from reference TRBV9 and TRBJ2-7, is DSGVTQTPKHLITATGQRVTLRCSPRSGDLSVYWYQQSLDQGLQFLIQYYNGEERAKGNILERFSAQQFPDLHSELNLSSLELGDSALYFCASSTTRDFSEQYFGPGTRLTVT.

The V call is TRBV9, the J call TRBJ2-5; a weak D match, TRBD2 (5 bases). The CDR3 has 14 amino acids. V lost 0 bases to trimming and J lost 2 bases, with 8 bases between them. From germline, CDR1 is SGDLS and CDR2 YYNGEE. The CDR3 is CASSVGLAQETQYF. Here the CDR3 DNA reads TGTGCCAGCAGCGTAGGTCTAGCTCAAGAGACCCAGTACTTC.

This clonotype was found many times. The chain uses TRBV6-5 and TRBJ2-7; 12 nucleotides match TRBD1. The CDR3 contains 15 residues. With 0 bases clipped from V and 7 bases from J, the junction kept 4 bases outside the gene matches. Looked up from germline, CDR1 is MNHEY and CDR2 is SVGAGI. The chain's CDR3 is CASSYSGTGGGEQYF. The DNA for the CDR3 is TGTGCCAGCAGTTACTCCGGGACAGGGGGCGGAGAGCAGTACTTC.

J is TRBJ2-7 and V is TRBV20-1, with 14 bases matching TRBD2. The germline CDR1 and CDR2 sequences are DFQATT and SNEGSKA (reference sequence). With 5 bases clipped from V and 7 bases from J, the junction kept 16 bases outside the gene matches. There are 17 residues in the CDR3. The CDR3 sequence is CSAPLRLAGGPNQEQYF. The CDR3 DNA reads as TGCAGTGCTCCTCTAAGACTAGCGGGAGGGCCGAATCAAGAGCAGTACTTC.

This clonotype appeared many times. The gene calls are TRBV7-2 and TRBJ2-2; TRBD1 matches 10 bases. V dropped 5 bases and J dropped 6; count of bases not matched to a gene: 9. The CDR3 is 16 residues long. Germline CDR1 reads SGHTA; CDR2 reads FQGNSA. The CDR3 DNA reads TGTGCCAGCAGCCCCTTGCCGACAGGGGGCTCCGGGGAGCTGTTTTTT. It yields the protein CASSPLPTGGSGELFF. Full variable domain (rest looked up from reference TRBV7-2 and TRBJ2-2): GAGVSQSPSNKVTEKGKDVELRCDPISGHTALYWYRQSLGQGLEFLIYFQGNSAPDKSGLPSDRFSAERTGGSVSTLTIQRTQQEDSAVYLCASSPLPTGGSGELFFGEGSRLTVL.

This clonotype turned up a few times. Written as DNA, the CDR3 is TGTGCCAGCAGTCTACGACAGTACCAAGAGACCCAGTACTTC. Amino acids: CASSLRQYQETQYF. This chain joins TRBV6-5 and TRBJ2-5; possible D gene TRBD1, 5 bases. V was pared by 5 bases and J by 0 bases, with 10 bases between. The CDR3 consists of 14 residues. Germline assignment: CDR1 MNHEY and CDR2 SVGAGI.

Ten or more counts support this clonotype. The chain uses TRBV12-3 or TRBV12-4 and TRBJ1-1; D possibly corresponds to TRBD1 (5 bases). V lost 6 bases and J 12 bases, leaving 20 bases between the germline ends. The CDR3 contains 13 residues. This chain's CDR3 is CASSRASLPKTFF. CDR3 in DNA: TGTGCCAGCAGCAGGGCCTCTCTCCCCAAGACTTTCTTT.

The chain joins TRBV18 to TRBJ2-7; the D gene is possibly TRBD1 (6 bases). The germline V gene encodes CDR1 KGHSH and CDR2 LQKENI. The CDR3 has 14 amino acids. V lost 0 bases and J lost 4, with 10 bases in between. The DNA of the CDR3 is TGTGCCAGCTCACCACCATGGACAGCGTACGAGCAGTACTTC. Amino acids: CASSPPWTAYEQYF. The variable domain in full, with the rest retrieved from reference TRBV18 and TRBJ2-7, is NAGVMQNPRHLVRRRGQEARLRCSPMKGHSHVYWYRQLPEEGLKFMVYLQKENIIDESGMPKERFSAEFPKEGPSILRIQQVVRGDSAAYFCASSPPWTAYEQYFGPGTRLTVT.

V usage is TRBV24-1 and J usage is TRBJ2-3, with D possibly being TRBD1 or TRBD2 (5 bases each). Trimming took 5 bases from V and 3 from J, leaving 14 bases between them. This CDR3 is built from 15 residues. Germline CDR1 reads KGHDR; CDR2 reads SFDVKD. CDR3 DNA sequence: TGTGCCACCAGTGTTGGGGGATCGGGGACAGATACGCAGTATTTT. It specifies CATSVGGSGTDTQYF.

V and J are TRBV20-1 and TRBJ1-6; 8 positions agree with TRBD1. The J segment lost 5 bases and the V segment lost 6 bases, leaving 6 bases of the junction unmatched. This CDR3 has 14 amino acids. CDR1 and CDR2 (germline): DFQATT, SNEGSKA (reference sequence). CDR3 loop: CSAPRTGNNSPLHF. CDR3 DNA sequence: TGCAGTGCCCCCCGGACAGGGAATAATTCACCCCTCCACTTT.

This sequence joins TRBV29-1 and TRBJ2-3; 14 bases map to TRBD2. Germline lookup yields CDR1 SQVTM and CDR2 ANQGSEA. The CDR3 is 17 amino acids. J gave up 7 bases and V 4 bases, and 13 bases lay outside the gene matches. CDR3: CSVAGTSGGRGLYTQYF. The CDR3, as DNA: TGCAGCGTTGCCGGGACTAGCGGGGGCCGAGGGCTTTATACGCAGTATTTT.